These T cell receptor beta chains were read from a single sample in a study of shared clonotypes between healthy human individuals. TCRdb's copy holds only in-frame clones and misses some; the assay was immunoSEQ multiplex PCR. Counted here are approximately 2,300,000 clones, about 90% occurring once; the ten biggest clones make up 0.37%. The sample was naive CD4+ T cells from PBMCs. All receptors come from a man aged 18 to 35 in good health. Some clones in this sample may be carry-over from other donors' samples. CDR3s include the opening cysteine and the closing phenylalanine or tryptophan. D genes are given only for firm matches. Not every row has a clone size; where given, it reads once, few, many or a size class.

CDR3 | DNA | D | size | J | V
CASSYKPQSSGNTIYF | TGTGCCAGCAGCTATAAACCACAGAGCTCTGGAAACACCATATATTTT | - | - | TRBJ1-3 | TRBV28
CASSAGGYEAFF | TGTGCCAGCAGTGCAGGGGGCTATGAAGCTTTCTTT | TRBD1 | - | TRBJ1-1 | TRBV2
CASSEGANYGYTF | TGTGCCAGCAGTGAGGGGGCGAACTATGGCTACACCTTC | - | - | TRBJ1-2 | TRBV6-1
CASRERQGKGVNTEAFF | TGTGCCAGCAGGGAGAGACAGGGTAAGGGGGTGAACACTGAAGCTTTCTTT | TRBD1 | - | TRBJ1-1 | TRBV28
CASSPRVAGGLPYEQYF | TGTGCCAGCAGCCCGCGGGTAGCGGGAGGGTTACCCTACGAGCAGTACTTC | TRBD2 | - | TRBJ2-7 | TRBV9
CASLLDRLNTEAFF | TGCGCCAGCCTCTTGGACAGGTTGAACACTGAAGCTTTCTTT | TRBD1 | - | TRBJ1-1 | TRBV10-2
CASSTARGSRTEQFF | TGTGCCAGCAGCACGGCCCGGGGAAGTCGAACGGAGCAGTTCTTC | - | - | TRBJ2-1 | TRBV7-2
CASSLYQGSVYGYTF | TGTGCCAGCAGTTTATATCAGGGGTCGGTCTATGGCTACACCTTC | - | - | TRBJ1-2 | TRBV28
CASSLQGGNEKLFF | TGTGCCAGCAGCTTGCAGGGAGGGAATGAAAAACTGTTTTTT | - | once | TRBJ1-4 | TRBV5-6
CATSRGGQGAREQYF | TGTGCCACCAGCAGAGGAGGCCAGGGGGCGCGTGAGCAGTACTTC | TRBD1 | - | TRBJ2-7 | TRBV15
CASSLEGGPSYEQYF | TGCGCCAGCAGCTTGGAGGGAGGGCCTTCGTACGAGCAGTACTTC | TRBD2 | - | TRBJ2-7 | TRBV5-1
CASSLRKTGLRQTSVSSTDTQYF | TGTGCCAGCAGTTTACGCAAGACAGGCCTACGCCAAACTAGCGTATCTAGCACAGATACGCAGTATTTT | - | once | TRBJ2-3 | TRBV28